The 29 T cell receptor beta chains reported below all come from one sample, sequenced in a study of blood T cell repertoires in COVID-19. Sequencing used immunoSEQ multiplex PCR; TCRdb keeps in-frame clones, though not all of them. Found here are fewer than 400,000 clones, 70% to 90% of them singletons; the top ten hold 2.5% to 3.5%. The specimen was peripheral blood. The source of these receptors is a human donor in a cohort sampled during active COVID-19.

This chain joins TRBV30 and TRBJ2-3; no clear D gene. This CDR3 contains 14 residues. V lost 1 base to trimming and J lost 5 bases, with 13 bases between them. Germline loops: CDR1 GTSNPN, CDR2 SVGIG (reference sequence). The CDR3, as DNA: TGTGCCTGGAGTGGGGCTGCAGGTGGAGATACGCAGTATTTT. This translates into CAWSGAAGGDTQYF.

V usage is TRBV5-4 and J usage is TRBJ2-3, with a weak D call TRBD2 (6 bases). This CDR3 comprises 15 residues. Trimming cost V 3 bases and J 0 bases, with 11 bases left between them. Germline V gene data show CDR1 as SGHNT and CDR2 as YYREEE (reference sequence). CDR3 amino acids: CASSYVGGSTDTQYF. The CDR3 DNA reads as TGTGCCAGCAGCTACGTGGGGGGAAGCACAGATACGCAGTATTTT.

The table lists this clone with a count of one. The V call is TRBV7-9, the J call TRBJ1-1; 7 positions match TRBD1. The trim removed 4 bases at V and 4 bases at J, leaving 6 bases unmatched. This CDR3 contains 14 residues. Germline V gene sequence: CDR1 SEHNR, CDR2 FQNEAQ (reference sequence). The CDR3 here is CASSSATGFTEAFF. The CDR3 nucleotides are TGTGCCAGCAGCTCCGCGACAGGGTTCACTGAAGCTTTCTTT.

The chain employs TRBV2 and TRBJ1-4; 9 bases match TRBD1. Germline-derived CDR1 and CDR2 are SNHLY and FYNNEI. Germline trimming cut 1 base from V and 8 bases from J; bases unmatched to any gene: 8. The CDR3 covers 16 residues. CDR3 sequence reads: CASSEGDRAREEKLFF. CDR3 sequence (DNA): TGTGCCAGCAGTGAAGGGGACAGGGCCCGAGAAGAAAAACTGTTTTTT. Looking up the rest from reference TRBV2 and TRBJ1-4 gives the full variable domain: EPEVTQTPSHQVTQMGQEVILRCVPISNHLYFYWYRQILGQKVEFLVSFYNNEISEKSEIFDDQFSVERPDGSNFTLKIRSTKLEDSAMYFCASSEGDRAREEKLFFGSGTQLSVL.

The gene calls are TRBV28 and TRBJ2-5, with TRBD1 matching 10 bases. The CDR3 extends over 15 amino acids. Germline V gene sequence: CDR1 MDHEN, CDR2 SYDVKM. J gave up 5 bases and V 4 bases, and 7 bases lay outside the gene matches. In DNA, the CDR3 is TGTGCCAGCAGTTCCGGGACAGGGGTTGAGGAGACCCAGTACTTC. The encoded protein is CASSSGTGVEETQYF.

The chain couples TRBV9 to TRBJ2-6; D is perhaps TRBD2 (7 bases). Trimming left V 0 bases short and J 0 bases short, with 19 bases between. CDR3 length: 20 amino acids. Germline V gene sequence: CDR1 SGDLS, CDR2 YYNGEE. The CDR3 DNA is TGTGCCAGCAGCGTAGGAAGAATGGGGGGGACACCCTCTGGGGCCAACGTCCTGACTTTC. This codes for CASSVGRMGGTPSGANVLTF.

This chain connects TRBV3-1 (or the pseudogene TRBV3-2) to TRBJ2-1, with D unresolved. This CDR3 comprises 13 residues. CDR1 LGHDT and CDR2 YNNKEL come from the germline V gene (reference sequence). The V gene lost 0 bases and the J gene lost 9 bases, with 9 bases spanning the gap. The CDR3: CASSQEEPGEQFF. CDR3 in DNA: TGTGCCAGCAGCCAAGAAGAGCCCGGTGAGCAGTTCTTC.

The rearrangement links TRBV29-1 to TRBJ1-2; 10 positions agree with TRBD1. CDR3 size: 17 residues. Germline CDR1 reads SQVTM; CDR2 reads ANQGSEA. V dropped 0 bases and J dropped 3; count of bases not matched to a gene: 10. The CDR3 spells CSVEDRLTDRGDYGYTF. DNA for the CDR3: TGCAGCGTTGAAGATCGCCTCACGGACAGGGGGGACTATGGCTACACCTTC.

V and J are TRBV7-8 and TRBJ2-7; 7 positions match TRBD1. The germline gives CDR1 SGHVS, CDR2 FQNEAQ. The CDR3 length is 15 residues. With V trimmed by 4 bases and J by 2 bases, 8 bases remained unmatched. CDR3 nucleotide sequence: TGTGCCAGCAGCTACAATCGACAGGGACCCTACGAGCAGTACTTC. Protein product: CASSYNRQGPYEQYF.

The chain uses TRBV5-8 and TRBJ1-1; D is undetermined. The V end was cut by 1 base, the J end by 3 bases, with 16 bases between. Germline CDR1 SGHTS, CDR2 YDEGEE. CDR3 length: 16 residues. CDR3 bases: TGTGCCAGCAGCTTGTTTCAAGGAACCCGGGACACTGAAGCTTTCTTT. As protein: CASSLFQGTRDTEAFF.

V usage is TRBV7-3 and J usage is TRBJ2-1; TRBD2 aligns across 9 bases. CDR3 length equals 17 residues. CDR1 SGHTA and CDR2 FQGTGA come from the germline V gene. V was pared by 2 bases and J by 7 bases, with 12 bases of the junction left unmatched. CDR3 sequence reads: CASSLDARGGAENEQFF. The CDR3 nucleotides read TGTGCCAGCAGCTTAGATGCCCGCGGGGGGGCCGAGAATGAGCAGTTCTTC.

This clone was seen only a few times. The chain couples TRBV13 to TRBJ2-2; 8 nucleotides match TRBD1. The length of the CDR3 is 16 residues. Trimming removed 5 bases from V and 4 bases from J; junction bases left unmatched: 9. Germline V gene data show CDR1 as PRHDT and CDR2 as FYEKMQ (reference sequence). Here the CDR3 reads CASSLRPDRATGELFF. The CDR3 nucleotides read TGTGCCAGCAGCCTACGGCCGGACAGGGCCACCGGGGAGCTGTTTTTT.

V and J are TRBV11-2 and TRBJ2-1; 7 bases align to TRBD1. The CDR3 sequence is 15 residues long. Germline V CDR1 and CDR2: SGHAT, FQNNGV. J was trimmed by 1 base and V by 2 bases; bases with no gene match: 2. CDR3 nucleotide sequence: TGTGCCAGCAGCTTAACAGGGGTTTCCTACAATGAGCAGTTCTTC. Protein product: CASSLTGVSYNEQFF.

V gene TRBV7-2 combines with J gene TRBJ2-3; no firm D call. This CDR3 is built from 14 residues. Trimming cost V 1 base and J 2 bases, with 7 bases left between them. CDR1 is SGHTA, CDR2 FQGNSA, per germline. This CDR3 reads CASSLELATDTQYF. The CDR3 nucleotides read TGTGCCAGCAGCTTAGAATTGGCCACAGATACGCAGTATTTT.

CDR3 protein: CASKTGTSGFWYEQYF. As DNA, the CDR3 is TGTGCCAGCAAAACCGGGACTAGCGGGTTTTGGTACGAGCAGTACTTC. The chain employs TRBV6-6 and TRBJ2-7; the match to TRBD2 covers 12 bases. Germline V gives CDR1 MNHNY, CDR2 SVGAGI (reference sequence). Trimming took 7 bases from V and 4 from J; bases not matched to a gene: 11. This CDR3 contains 16 residues.

J is TRBJ2-7 and V is TRBV30, with 10 bases fitting TRBD1. The CDR3 loop spans 13 amino acids. The trim removed 4 bases at V and 9 bases at J, leaving 9 bases unmatched. Germline-derived CDR1 and CDR2 are GTSNPN and SVGIG (reference sequence). The CDR3 sequence: CAWTPGQGQVQYF. CDR3 DNA: TGTGCCTGGACCCCGGGACAGGGGCAGGTGCAGTACTTC. Drawing the rest from reference TRBV30 and TRBJ2-7, the complete variable domain is SQTIHQWPATLVQPVGSPLSLECTVEGTSNPNLYWYRQAAGRGLQLLFYSVGIGQISSEVPQNLSASRPQDRQFILSSKKLLLSDSGFYLCAWTPGQGQVQYFGPGTRLTVT.

The CDR3 DNA sequence: TGTGCCATCAGTGAGTGGGGACAGAGTTACCAAGAGACCCAGTACTTC. Its protein is CAISEWGQSYQETQYF. The genes are TRBV10-3 and TRBJ2-5; 7 nucleotides line up with TRBD1. The junction had 5 bases not matched to a gene; V was cut back by 1 base and J by 0 bases. Per the germline V gene, CDR1 is ENHRY and CDR2 is SYGVKD. The CDR3 totals 16 residues.

About this clone: This sample also contains other DNA sequences that code for the same CDR3. The chain links TRBV18 to TRBJ1-3; D unresolved. The CDR3 runs 15 residues. Trimming removed 0 bases at V and 2 bases at J, with 8 bases between. In germline, CDR1 is KGHSH, CDR2 LQKENI. Written as DNA, the CDR3 is TGTGCCAGCTCACCACCTTCCGGTACTGGAAACACCATATATTTT. Its translation is CASSPPSGTGNTIYF.

J is TRBJ1-3 and V is TRBV27; D uncertain. Germline assignment: CDR1 MNHEY and CDR2 SMNVEV (reference sequence). V lost 0 bases to trimming and J lost 2 bases, with 8 bases between them. This CDR3 region has 15 residues. The CDR3 nucleotides read TGTGCCAGCAGTTTATCCGCAGAAGCTGGAAACACCATATATTTT. It specifies CASSLSAEAGNTIYF.

The V and J genes are TRBV6-4 and TRBJ2-1; 11 bases are a match to TRBD2. CDR3 length: 16 amino acids. Germline values: CDR1 MRHNA, CDR2 SNTAGT. V lost 5 bases to trimming and J lost 7 bases; unmatched junction nucleotides: 10. CDR3 in amino acids: CASSPQLAGDVNEQFF. The DNA for the CDR3 is TGTGCCAGCAGTCCACAACTAGCGGGAGATGTAAATGAGCAGTTCTTC.

This chain uses TRBV28 with TRBJ1-4; D is perhaps TRBD1 (5 bases). V was clipped by 3 bases and J by 7 bases, with 12 bases between them. Germline V lookup: CDR1 MDHEN, CDR2 SYDVKM. This CDR3 is 14 amino acids long. The CDR3 reads CASSLGGRGEKLFF. For the CDR3, the DNA is TGTGCCAGCAGTTTGGGGGGGAGGGGTGAAAAACTGTTTTTT.

This clone has just a few counts. The rearrangement uses TRBV28 and TRBJ2-7; the D gene is possibly TRBD2 (5 bases). Germline V gene lookup returns CDR1 MDHEN and CDR2 SYDVKM. Trimming left V 1 base short and J 3 bases short, with 13 bases between. This CDR3 has 15 amino acids. The CDR3: CASSLSRTGNYEQYF. The CDR3 DNA reads as TGTGCCAGCAGTTTATCCCGGACGGGGAACTACGAGCAGTACTTC.

This clone was found once. The chain is built from TRBV30 and TRBJ2-4, with 7 bases matching TRBD1. The CDR3 spans 12 residues. The trim removed 8 bases at V and 8 bases at J, leaving 9 bases unmatched. Germline loops: CDR1 GTSNPN, CDR2 SVGIG (reference sequence). The CDR3 is CAQRQGTDIQYF. DNA of the CDR3: TGTGCCCAAAGACAGGGTACAGACATTCAGTACTTC.

CDR3 residues: CASSLALDPYEQYF. The CDR3 DNA reads TGCGCCAGCAGCTTAGCTTTAGATCCCTACGAGCAGTACTTC. The rearrangement joins TRBV5-1 to TRBJ2-7; D not resolved. Germline CDR1 reads SGHRS; CDR2 reads YFSETQ. CDR3 length equals 14 residues. The V end lost 2 bases, the J end lost 2 bases, and 11 bases lay between the germline ends. Full variable domain (missing parts from reference TRBV5-1 and TRBJ2-7): KAGVTQTPRYLIKTRGQQVTLSCSPISGHRSVSWYQQTPGQGLQFLFEYFSETQRNKGNFPGRFSGRQFSNSRSEMNVSTLELGDSALYLCASSLALDPYEQYFGPGTRLTVT.

V is TRBV28 and J is TRBJ1-2, with 11 bases identical to TRBD1. Germline trimming cut 2 bases from V and 7 bases from J; bases unmatched to any gene: 6. CDR3 length: 15 residues. Germline-derived CDR1 and CDR2 are MDHEN and SYDVKM. The CDR3 is CASSLGTGGISGYTF. The CDR3 nucleotides read TGTGCCAGCAGTTTAGGGACAGGGGGTATCTCTGGCTACACCTTC.

J is TRBJ2-4 and V is TRBV19; D might be TRBD2 (5 bases). Trimming removed 5 bases at V and 5 bases at J, with 19 bases between. The CDR3 totals 16 residues. Germline loops: CDR1 LNHDA, CDR2 SQIVND (reference sequence). CDR3 in DNA: TGTGCCAGTAGTTATTTCCTCGGAGACGGGGAAAACATTCAGTACTTC. It encodes CASSYFLGDGENIQYF.

J is TRBJ2-7 and V is TRBV3-1 (or the pseudogene TRBV3-2); 8 bases line up with TRBD2. V gave up 1 base and J gave up 1 base; unmatched junction bases: 3. The CDR3 runs 15 residues. Germline assignment: CDR1 LGHDT and CDR2 YNNKEL (reference sequence). The CDR3 nucleotides are TGTGCCAGCAGCCAAGGGTTAGCGGGATCCTACGAGCAGTACTTC. Amino acids: CASSQGLAGSYEQYF.

The genes are TRBV5-1 and TRBJ2-7; 12 bases are shared with TRBD1. The CDR3 covers 17 residues. V gave up 1 base and J gave up 5 bases; unmatched junction bases: 10. The germline gives CDR1 SGHRS, CDR2 YFSETQ. CDR3 amino acids: CASSLTFGTGGKNEQYF. The CDR3 nucleotides read TGCGCCAGCAGCTTGACGTTCGGGACAGGGGGCAAAAACGAGCAGTACTTC.

The chain links TRBV5-8 to TRBJ2-7; 10 nucleotides agree with TRBD1. Germline V gives CDR1 SGHTS, CDR2 YDEGEE. This CDR3 spans 16 amino acids. Trimming removed 7 bases from V and 2 bases from J; junction bases left unmatched: 12. The CDR3 nucleotides read TGTGCCAGCGCGCCTCGGGGGACAGGGGAAACCTACGAGCAGTACTTC. This gives the protein CASAPRGTGETYEQYF.